This T cell receptor (beta chain) was obtained from a study of cytomegalovirus exposure and HLA in healthy donors. Overall study findings and caveats: Fewer than 20,000 TCR beta sequences were associated with HLA alleles at 0.05 false discovery rate in a later analysis.

This clone was found a few times. Its specificity is not known. In the PCR, 60 Vbeta and 13 Jbeta primers were used. Data came from immunoSEQ multiplex PCR; TCRdb stores just in-frame clones and leaves some out. The data hold about 160,000 clones, with around four fifths observed a single time. Sequencing was carried out using PBMCs. The receptor's source is a young man in good health and CMV-seronegative.

The CDR3 DNA reads as TGCGCCAGCAGCCAAGAATCGCCGACAGGGAAAGGTGAAAAACTGTTTTTT. It translates to CASSQESPTGKGEKLFF. V is TRBV4-3 and J is TRBJ1-4, with 7 nucleotides matching TRBD1. The CDR3 length is 17 residues. CDR1 is LGHNA, CDR2 YSLEER, per germline. After removal of 0 bases from V and 7 bases from J, the junction contained 11 bases not matched to a gene.